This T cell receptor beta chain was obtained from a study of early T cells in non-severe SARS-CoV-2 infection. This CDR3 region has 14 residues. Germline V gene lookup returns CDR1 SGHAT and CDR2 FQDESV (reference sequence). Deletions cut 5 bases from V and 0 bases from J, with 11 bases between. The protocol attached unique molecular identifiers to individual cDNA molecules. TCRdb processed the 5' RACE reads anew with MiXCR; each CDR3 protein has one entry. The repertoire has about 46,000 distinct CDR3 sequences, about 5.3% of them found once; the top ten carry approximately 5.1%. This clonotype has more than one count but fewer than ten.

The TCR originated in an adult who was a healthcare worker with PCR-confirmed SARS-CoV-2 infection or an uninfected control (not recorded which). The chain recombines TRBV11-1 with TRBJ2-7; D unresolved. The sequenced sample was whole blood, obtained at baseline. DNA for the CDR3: TGTGCCAGCAGCCCGGACCTTAGCTCCTACGAGCAGTACTTC. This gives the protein CASSPDLSSYEQYF. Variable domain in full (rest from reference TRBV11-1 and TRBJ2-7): EAEVAQSPRYKITEKSQAVAFWCDPISGHATLYWYRQILGQGPELLVQFQDESVVDDSQLPKDRFSAERLKGVDSTLKIQPAELGDSAMYLCASSPDLSSYEQYFGPGTRLTVT.